The TCR beta chain under discussion was sequenced for a study of T cell responses to AZD1222 COVID-19 vaccine. Study-level findings and limits: Of the AZD1222 recipients, only six were seropositive at baseline.

Assay used: immunoSEQ multiplex PCR; TCRdb lists only in-frame clones, some missing. The sample yields about 150,000 clones, roughly nine tenths seen once. Notes on this clone: Its matching antigen is unknown.

V was pared by 7 bases and J by 5 bases, with 14 bases between. CDR1 and CDR2 (germline): ENHRY, SYGVKD. The CDR3 loop spans 13 amino acids. Sequencing used peripheral blood, obtained after recovery from COVID-19. The sequence was collected from an adult who had recovered from COVID-19. V and J are TRBV10-3 and TRBJ2-5, with D possibly TRBD2 on 6 matching bases. CDR3 in amino acids: CAITRRVGETQYF. The CDR3, as DNA: TGTGCCATCACCCGGAGGGTTGGCGAGACCCAGTACTTC.